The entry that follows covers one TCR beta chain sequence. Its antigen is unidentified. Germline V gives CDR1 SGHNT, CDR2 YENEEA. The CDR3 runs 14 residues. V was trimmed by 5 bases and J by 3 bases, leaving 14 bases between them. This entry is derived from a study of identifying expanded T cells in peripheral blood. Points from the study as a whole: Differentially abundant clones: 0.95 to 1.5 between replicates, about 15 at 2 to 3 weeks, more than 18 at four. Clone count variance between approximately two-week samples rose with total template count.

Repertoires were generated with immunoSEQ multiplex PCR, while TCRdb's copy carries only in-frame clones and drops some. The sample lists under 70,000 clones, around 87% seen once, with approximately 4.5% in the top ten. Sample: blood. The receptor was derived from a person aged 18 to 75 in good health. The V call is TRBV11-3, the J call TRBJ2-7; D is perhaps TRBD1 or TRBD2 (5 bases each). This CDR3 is CASSPSGTHYEQYF. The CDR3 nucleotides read TGTGCCAGCAGCCCGTCCGGGACGCACTACGAGCAGTACTTC.